Each of the 19 T cell receptor beta chains below was sequenced from the same sample in a study of regulatory T cells in long-lasting Graves disease. As for time point: newly diagnosed GD, antithyroid drugs for less than 3 months. Extracted PBMC RNA gave rise to the TCR library. The authors built TCR beta libraries using iRepertoire HTBI primers and Arm-PCR of CDR3 regions. TCRdb redid the calling of the multiplex PCR reads with MiXCR, one entry per CDR3 protein. The profile covers 350,000 to 450,000 distinct CDR3 sequences, with over 15% appearing a single time and less than 35% taken by the ten largest. The same sample was also studied in work on T cells in Graves' hyperthyroidism and ophthalmopathy.

The source material was peripheral blood mononuclear cells (PBMCs), sampled at new diagnosis, from a patient treated with antithyroid drugs. The origin of the receptors is a middle-aged man with Graves disease.

This clonotype was observed a handful of times. A much larger clone lies a single base off, so this may be a read error. This chain uses TRBV11-3 with TRBJ2-1; TRBD1 aligns across 7 bases. The CDR3 extends over 15 amino acids. The germline gives CDR1 SGHNT, CDR2 YENEEA. CDR3 protein: CASSIPGQNYNGQFF. For the CDR3, the DNA is TGTGCCAGCAGCATACCGGGACAGAACTACAATGGGCAGTTCTTC.

This clonotype was detected a few times. This chain uses TRBV20-1 with TRBJ1-3, with D uncertain. This CDR3 comprises 16 residues. The germline V gene encodes CDR1 DFQATT and CDR2 SNEGSKA (reference sequence). Trimming pared 2 bases from V and 0 bases from J, leaving 14 bases between. CDR3 sequence (DNA): TGCAGTGCTAGAAGCCTTAAGGCCCGCTCTGGAAACACCATATATTTT. It is translated as CSARSLKARSGNTIYF.

This clonotype turned up a few times. This sequence joins TRBV5-1 and TRBJ1-4; a possible D gene is TRBD1 (5 bases). Looked up from germline, CDR1 is SGHRS and CDR2 is YFSETQ. V lost 0 bases and J lost 3, with 12 bases in between. The CDR3 covers 16 residues. The CDR3 spells CASSLEVVGANEKLFF. The DNA for the CDR3 is TGCGCCAGCAGCTTGGAGGTGGTGGGGGCTAATGAAAAACTGTTTTTT. Based on the CDR3 plus reference TRBV5-1 and TRBJ1-4, the full variable domain is KAGVTQTPRYLIKTRGQQVTLSCSPISGHRSVSWYQQTPGQGLQFLFEYFSETQRNKGNFPGRFSGRQFSNSRSEMNVSTLELGDSALYLCASSLEVVGANEKLFFGSGTQLSVL.

V is TRBV4-1 and J is TRBJ1-1, with no clear D. The CDR3 runs 16 residues. Deletions cut 0 bases from V and 1 base from J, with 12 bases between. Germline V gene data show CDR1 as MGHRA and CDR2 as YSYEKL. The CDR3 DNA reads TGCGCCAGCAGCCAAGATCGGGCCAGGACGAACACTGAAGCTTTCTTT. It specifies CASSQDRARTNTEAFF.

The chain is built from TRBV5-1 and TRBJ2-3, with D unresolved. There are 14 residues in the CDR3. Deletions cut 4 bases from V and 1 base from J, with 10 bases between. The germline V gene has CDR1 SGHRS and CDR2 YFSETQ. Here the CDR3 reads CASSESDGTDTQYF. The DNA for the CDR3 is TGCGCCAGCAGCGAGTCCGACGGCACAGATACGCAGTATTTT.

This clonotype was counted many times. The rearrangement joins TRBV3-1 to TRBJ1-3; D remains unclear. The CDR3 length is 15 residues. Germline V CDR1 and CDR2: LGHDT, YNNKEL (reference sequence). The V gene lost 0 bases and the J gene lost 0 bases, with 6 bases spanning the gap. The CDR3 DNA reads TGTGCCAGCAGCCAAGATCCGCTCTCTGGAAACACCATATATTTT. Translation: CASSQDPLSGNTIYF.

This clonotype was seen many times. This chain links TRBV5-1 with TRBJ1-1, with D unresolved. Looked up from germline, CDR1 is SGHRS and CDR2 is YFSETQ. The CDR3 length is 15 residues. V was pared by 0 bases and J by 6 bases, with 15 bases between. In DNA form, the CDR3 reads TGCGCCAGCAGCTTGGGGCAGATCGATTCCGCTGAAGCTTTCTTT. Translated, it gives CASSLGQIDSAEAFF.

With regard to this clonotype: With a much larger clone just one base away, this may be a read error. This chain links TRBV2 with TRBJ2-3; D remains unclear. The CDR3 is 10 amino acids. Between the trimmed V and J ends, which lost 7 bases and 2 bases, there was a span of 1 base. Germline CDR1 reads SNHLY; CDR2 reads FYNNEI. CDR3: CASTTDTQYF. The CDR3 DNA is TGTGCCAGCACCACAGATACGCAGTATTTT.

With respect to this clonotype: It differs at one base from a far larger clone, so likely a read error. The chain carries TRBV11-3 and TRBJ2-1; tentative D call: TRBD1 (6 bases). Germline assignment: CDR1 SGHNT and CDR2 YENEEA. The CDR3 consists of 15 residues. Trimming took off 2 bases at V and 10 bases at J, with 18 bases between the two ends. The CDR3 region has the DNA TGTGCCAGCAGCTTATTCGGACAGCGAGGATACGAGCAGTTCTTC. As protein: CASSLFGQRGYEQFF.

This clonotype was observed a few times. The J gene is TRBJ1-3, the V gene TRBV14, with D uncertain. The germline gives CDR1 SGHDN, CDR2 FVKESK. V gave up 4 bases and J gave up 1 base, with 8 bases separating them. The CDR3 sequence is 14 residues long. CDR3 nucleotide sequence: TGTGCCAGCAGCCCTGTTTGGTCTGGAAACACCATATATTTT. This gives the protein CASSPVWSGNTIYF. Full variable domain (remainder filled in from reference TRBV14 and TRBJ1-3): EAGVTQFPSHSVIEKGQTVTLRCDPISGHDNLYWYRRVMGKEIKFLLHFVKESKQDESGMPNNRFLAERTGGTYSTLKVQPAELEDSGVYFCASSPVWSGNTIYFGEGSWLTVV.

This clonotype was recorded at least ten times. The chain employs TRBV28 and TRBJ1-6; possibly TRBD1 for D (6 bases). Trimming stripped 7 bases from V and 4 bases from J, with 14 bases between. In germline, CDR1 is MDHEN, CDR2 SYDVKM. The CDR3 consists of 15 residues. The CDR3 DNA reads as TGTGCCAGCACGGAGCCCAGGGGTTATAATTCACCCCTCCACTTT. As protein: CASTEPRGYNSPLHF.

In this sample, this clonotype turned up a few times. The rearrangement joins TRBV3-1 to TRBJ2-3; TRBD2 agrees at 14 bases. Germline assignment: CDR1 LGHDT and CDR2 YNNKEL (reference sequence). J lost 2 bases, V lost 6 bases, and 4 bases had no gene match. The CDR3 contains 16 residues. The DNA of the CDR3 is TGTGCCAGCAGTATGGGACTAGCGGGGGCCACAGATACGCAGTATTTT. Its translation: CASSMGLAGATDTQYF.

This clonotype occurred many times. This chain joins TRBV11-2 and TRBJ2-1; possibly TRBD2 for D (5 bases). The length of the CDR3 is 13 residues. Germline CDR1 reads SGHAT; CDR2 reads FQNNGV. Trimming took off 5 bases at V and 4 bases at J, with 9 bases between the two ends. The CDR3 loop is CASSQGLYNEQFF. The CDR3 coding sequence is TGTGCCAGCAGCCAAGGACTTTACAATGAGCAGTTCTTC.

This chain links TRBV12-5 with TRBJ2-5, with D uncertain. Germline loops: CDR1 LGHNT, CDR2 FRNRAP. The V gene lost 0 bases and the J gene lost 3 bases, with 17 bases spanning the gap. The CDR3 covers 17 residues. CDR3 in amino acids: CASGLVFPASREETQYF. The CDR3 nucleotides read TGTGCTAGTGGTTTGGTATTCCCCGCCTCGAGAGAAGAGACCCAGTACTTC.

This clonotype has a count of ten or more. The chain has TRBV3-1 and TRBJ1-1, with 7 nucleotides matching TRBD1. This CDR3 region has 16 residues. Germline V CDR1 and CDR2: LGHDT, YNNKEL (reference sequence). V was clipped by 1 base and J by 6 bases; unmatched bases: 11. CDR3 coding DNA: TGTGCCAGCAGCCAAGCCGAGGCAGGGGGATACCCTGAAGCTTTCTTT. Protein: CASSQAEAGGYPEAFF.

This clonotype was observed many times. The genes are TRBV20-1 and TRBJ1-1; D may be TRBD1 (5 bases). V dropped 0 bases and J dropped 11 bases, with 16 bases sitting between them. CDR3 length: 13 residues. From germline, CDR1 is DFQATT and CDR2 SNEGSKA (reference sequence). This chain's CDR3 is CSARDQGTSHAFF. CDR3 coding DNA: TGCAGTGCTAGAGATCAGGGCACCTCTCACGCTTTCTTT.

The V gene is TRBV4-1, the J gene TRBJ2-7, with TRBD1 matching over 10 bases. After removal of 4 bases from V and 4 bases from J, the junction contained 4 bases not matched to a gene. This CDR3 has 14 residues. Germline V gene sequence: CDR1 MGHRA, CDR2 YSYEKL. The CDR3 coding sequence is TGCGCCAGCAGCCCCGGGACAGGGGTGTACGAGCAGTACTTC. Translated, it gives CASSPGTGVYEQYF.

This clonotype was recorded at least ten times. This rearrangement joins TRBV30 to TRBJ1-6; D is ambiguous. V dropped 4 bases and J dropped 3 bases, with 10 bases sitting between them. The CDR3 runs to 14 residues. Germline values: CDR1 GTSNPN, CDR2 SVGIG (reference sequence). The CDR3 DNA sequence: TGTGCCTGGAAACGGGATCGCTATAATTCACCCCTCCACTTT. It encodes CAWKRDRYNSPLHF.

This clonotype was found many times. V is TRBV7-9 and J is TRBJ2-3; either TRBD1 or TRBD2 may fit D (6 bases each). CDR3 size: 14 residues. Looked up from germline, CDR1 is SEHNR and CDR2 is FQNEAQ (reference sequence). V was clipped by 5 bases and J by 5 bases, with 14 bases between them. DNA for the CDR3: TGTGCCAGCAGCCCTCAGGGGCGGGGAGATACGCAGTATTTT. Amino acids: CASSPQGRGDTQYF.